This T cell receptor (beta chain) emerged from a study of T cells in narcolepsy. Study at large: Donors had narcolepsy type 1 or type 2, or were healthy controls.

V was pared by 3 bases and J by 1 base, with 6 bases between. The CDR3 runs 12 residues. Germline CDR1 is GTSNPN and CDR2 is SVGIG (reference sequence). Assay used: immunoSEQ multiplex PCR; TCRdb lists only in-frame clones, some missing. The data contain 12,000 or so clones, 85% to 95% of them singletons. Input material: CD45RA- memory CD4+ T cells from PBMCs. This receptor was identified in a human donor with narcolepsy. The chain employs TRBV30 and TRBJ1-2; no firm D call. Here the CDR3 reads CAWRDYNYGYTF. In nucleotides, the CDR3 is TGTGCCTGGAGAGACTATAACTATGGCTACACCTTC.